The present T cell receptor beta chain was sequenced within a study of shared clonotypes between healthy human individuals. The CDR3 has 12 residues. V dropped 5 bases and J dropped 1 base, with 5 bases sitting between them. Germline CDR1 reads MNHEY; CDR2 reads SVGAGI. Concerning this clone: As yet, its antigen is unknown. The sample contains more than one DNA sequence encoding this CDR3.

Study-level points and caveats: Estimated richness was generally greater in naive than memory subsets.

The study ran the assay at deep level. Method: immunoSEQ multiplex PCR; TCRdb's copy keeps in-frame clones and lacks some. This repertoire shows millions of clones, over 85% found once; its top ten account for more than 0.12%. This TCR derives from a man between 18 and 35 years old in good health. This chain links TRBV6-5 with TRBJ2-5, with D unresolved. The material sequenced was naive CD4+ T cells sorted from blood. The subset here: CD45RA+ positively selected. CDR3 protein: CASSRSQETQYF. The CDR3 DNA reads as TGTGCCAGCAGTCGTTCCCAAGAGACCCAGTACTTC.